Listed below are T cell receptor beta chains from one sample, sequenced in a study of T cell responses to AZD1222 COVID-19 vaccine. TCRdb's table, derived via immunoSEQ multiplex PCR, lists solely in-frame clones and lacks some. The table has approximately 92,000 clones, 70% to 90% seen once. Sequences were derived from peripheral blood, sampled on day 0 of AZD1222 vaccination. These receptor sequences come from an adult in good health. Both conserved end residues are part of each CDR3.

V	J	CDR3
TRBV5-1	TRBJ2-1	CASSFTSGNFNNEQFF
TRBV24-1	TRBJ2-7	CATSDPGQGDHEQYF
TRBV18	TRBJ1-1	CASSPNPGDTEAFF
TRBV19	TRBJ1-5	CASSTGTGGNQPQHF
TRBV28	TRBJ2-7	CASSWGDEQYF
TRBV24-1	TRBJ2-1	CATSGTSGAYNEQFF
TRBV28	TRBJ1-2	CASSSTGTANYGYTF
TRBV21-1	TRBJ1-5	CASSKSCHRGIDPQHF
TRBV7-9	TRBJ1-1	CASSEDNTEAFF
TRBV5-1	TRBJ2-3	CASTLGGRTDTQYF
TRBV6-5	TRBJ1-1	CAGGPNTEAFF
TRBV5-8	TRBJ2-2	CASTLTVNTGELFF
TRBV19	TRBJ1-2	CASSKRGDYGYTF
TRBV7-8	TRBJ1-5	CASSFSGRGGDQPQHF
TRBV5-1	TRBJ2-3	CASSLTWADTQYF
TRBV15	TRBJ1-1	CATSRDSGSNTEAFF
TRBV5-6	TRBJ1-4	CASSFMGMEANEKLFF
TRBV6-6	TRBJ1-4	CASSPAGGGASFDEKLFF
TRBV30	TRBJ2-7	CAWSVLSGSYEQYF
TRBV5-1	TRBJ2-7	CASSSSQYEQYF
TRBV6-5	TRBJ1-5	CASSRQLNQPQHF
TRBV19	TRBJ1-5	CASSIRDNQPQHF
TRBV9	TRBJ1-1	CASSVVEGGEAFF
TRBV11-1	TRBJ2-7	CASSRTGGGEQYF
TRBV28	TRBJ2-7	CASSLSLGLAGPTDYEQYF
TRBV10-3	TRBJ1-1	CAISESARGMNTEAFF
TRBV18	TRBJ1-1	CASSPNTEAFF
TRBV11-2	TRBJ2-2	CASSLAVNTGELFF
TRBV5-1	TRBJ2-1	CASSLDRADGEQFF
TRBV12-3/TRBV12-4	TRBJ1-4	CASSLYEKLFF
TRBV6-5	TRBJ2-5	CASSYGLGRVEETQYF
TRBV27	TRBJ1-4	CASRVQGYNEKLFF
TRBV7-2	TRBJ2-2	CASSGRGVNTGELFF
TRBV6-2/TRBV6-3	TRBJ2-6	CASSSREGLGGANVLTF
TRBV20-1	TRBJ2-3	CSASQSSADTQYF
TRBV6-1	TRBJ1-5	CASSERDPRWNSNQPQHF
TRBV2	TRBJ2-7	CASSTDVPGRTVAGREQYF
TRBV2	TRBJ2-6	CASSEPRSSGANVLTF
TRBV7-3	TRBJ2-2	CASRTSNRGGELFF
TRBV19	TRBJ1-2	CASSEKTVGYTF
TRBV2	TRBJ2-7	CASTNDGSYEQYF
TRBV6-2/TRBV6-3	TRBJ1-5	CASSYSIVLGMSNQPQHF
TRBV7-2	TRBJ2-1	CASSLTPSGPPYDEQFF
TRBV6-1	TRBJ1-1	CASSEGGYAEAFF
TRBV7-9	TRBJ1-4	CASSLAGQGEKLFF
TRBV2	TRBJ1-3	CASRTGRGSRNTIYF
TRBV5-1	TRBJ2-5	CASSLAVAGSVETQYF
TRBV30	TRBJ2-7	CAFSQGGFYEQYF